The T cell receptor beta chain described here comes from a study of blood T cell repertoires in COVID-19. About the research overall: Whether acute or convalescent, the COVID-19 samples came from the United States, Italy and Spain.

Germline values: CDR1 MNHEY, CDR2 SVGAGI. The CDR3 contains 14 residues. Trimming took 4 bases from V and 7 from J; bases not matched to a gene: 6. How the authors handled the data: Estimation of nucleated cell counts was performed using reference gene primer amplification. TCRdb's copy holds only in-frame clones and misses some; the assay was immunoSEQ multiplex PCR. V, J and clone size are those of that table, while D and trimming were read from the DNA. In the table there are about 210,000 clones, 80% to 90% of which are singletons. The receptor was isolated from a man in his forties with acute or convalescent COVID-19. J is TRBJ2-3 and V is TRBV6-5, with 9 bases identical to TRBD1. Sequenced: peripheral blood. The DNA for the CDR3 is TGTGCCAGCAGTTGGGACAGGGAAGAAAATACGCAGTATTTT. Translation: CASSWDREENTQYF.